A single sample gave rise to the 29 T cell receptor beta chains below, sequenced in a study of blood T cells in healthy people across ages. A J-beta primer mix and a sample-barcoded 5' primer were used in a second PCR of about 7 to 12 cycles. TCRdb used MiXCR to reprocess the 5' RACE reads, holding one entry per CDR3 protein. The repertoire holds around 1,500,000 distinct CDR3 sequences, with 42% as singletons. Material: blood. Receptors were obtained from a woman aged 18-35 years in good health.

The genes are TRBV6-2 or TRBV6-3 and TRBJ2-5, with 12 positions matching TRBD2. J lost 2 bases, V lost 2 bases, and 3 bases had no gene match. The germline CDR1 and CDR2 sequences are MNHEY and SVGEGT. This CDR3 contains 16 residues. The CDR3 region has the DNA TGTGCCAGCAGTTACGCTCTAGCGGGAGGGCAAGAGACCCAGTACTTC. Its translation: CASSYALAGGQETQYF.

The V gene is TRBV9, the J gene TRBJ1-2; perhaps TRBD1 as D (5 bases). Trimming took off 4 bases at V and 2 bases at J, with 15 bases between the two ends. This CDR3 spans 15 amino acids. Per the germline V gene, CDR1 is SGDLS and CDR2 is YYNGEE. The CDR3 spells CASSPPEGPNYGYTF. DNA for the CDR3: TGTGCCAGCAGCCCTCCGGAGGGACCCAACTATGGCTACACCTTC.

V is TRBV20-1 and J is TRBJ2-7; a weak D match, TRBD1 (6 bases). Between the trimmed V and J ends, which lost 6 bases and 6 bases, there was a span of 18 bases. This CDR3 comprises 13 residues. Germline V gene data show CDR1 as DFQATT and CDR2 as SNEGSKA (reference sequence). CDR3 loop: CSAGAAVGGEQYF. CDR3 bases: TGCAGTGCCGGGGCCGCGGTAGGGGGCGAGCAGTACTTC.

This chain links TRBV28 with TRBJ2-5, with TRBD2 identical over 10 bases. The V gene's germline CDR1 is MDHEN and CDR2 SYDVKM. This CDR3 region has 14 residues. V was pared by 3 bases and J by 13 bases, with 11 bases of the junction left unmatched. The CDR3 nucleotides are TGTGCCAGCAGTTTCACTAGCGGGGTGGGGGTTGGGTACTTC. This gives the protein CASSFTSGVGVGYF.

This chain connects TRBV4-1 to TRBJ2-7; unclear D gene. V was shortened by 3 bases and J by 6 bases, with 9 bases between the two germline ends. There are 12 residues in the CDR3. CDR1 is MGHRA, CDR2 YSYEKL, per germline. This CDR3 reads CASSHPAAEQYF. CDR3 DNA sequence: TGCGCCAGCAGCCATCCTGCTGCCGAGCAGTACTTC.

The gene calls are TRBV10-3 and TRBJ2-1, with 7 bases fitting TRBD1. This CDR3 region has 13 residues. The V segment lost 9 bases and the J segment 0 bases; nucleotides outside the gene matches: 2. The germline V gene encodes CDR1 ENHRY and CDR2 SYGVKD. CDR3 sequence reads: CAIGQDSYNEQFF. Here the CDR3 DNA reads TGTGCCATTGGACAGGACTCCTACAATGAGCAGTTCTTC.

The chain is built from TRBV25-1 and TRBJ1-2, with D uncertain. The CDR3 contains 11 residues. V dropped 3 bases and J dropped 8 bases, with 7 bases sitting between them. The germline V gene has CDR1 MGHDK and CDR2 SYGVNS. The CDR3 protein is CASSDVSGYTF. The CDR3 bases are TGTGCCAGCAGTGACGTCAGCGGCTACACCTTC.

This chain connects TRBV27 to TRBJ2-3; no reliable D call. Per germline, CDR1 MNHEY and CDR2 SMNVEV (reference sequence). The ends were cut back, 5 bases at V and 2 bases at J, with 11 bases in the middle. This CDR3 is 14 amino acids long. The CDR3 reads CASSLNGYTDTQYF. The CDR3 region has the DNA TGTGCCAGCAGTCTGAACGGATACACAGATACGCAGTATTTT.

The rearrangement uses TRBV30 and TRBJ1-5; D remains ambiguous. Germline V gene lookup returns CDR1 GTSNPN and CDR2 SVGIG (reference sequence). Between the trimmed V and J ends, which lost 0 bases and 6 bases, there was a span of 3 bases. The CDR3 has 11 residues. CDR3 residues: CAWSVGQPQHF. The CDR3 coding sequence is TGTGCCTGGAGTGTAGGTCAGCCCCAGCATTTT.

This clonotype was seen only a few times. The rearrangement links TRBV27 to TRBJ2-4; 11 nucleotides agree with TRBD1. Trimming cost V 5 bases and J 4 bases; bases outside gene matches: 10. Germline-derived CDR1 and CDR2 are MNHEY and SMNVEV (reference sequence). The CDR3 runs to 17 residues. The CDR3 region is CASSPPIRDRGKNIQYF. The CDR3 bases are TGTGCCAGCAGTCCCCCCATCCGGGACAGGGGGAAAAACATTCAGTACTTC.

This clonotype was observed a handful of times. The chain couples TRBV7-8 to TRBJ2-5, with TRBD2 matching over 8 bases. Near its end, the DNA agrees better with TRBJ2-7, so the J call may be wrong. Germline-derived CDR1 and CDR2 are SGHVS and FQNEAQ. The CDR3 has 16 residues. The chain's CDR3 is CASSVGGHGLASEQYF. Here the CDR3 DNA reads TGTGCCAGCAGCGTCGGAGGGCACGGACTAGCATCCGAGCAGTACTTC.

This clonotype was found a few times. The J gene is TRBJ2-1, the V gene TRBV18; unclear D gene. TRBJ2-7 explains the end of the DNA better; the J call may be wrong. The CDR3 is 14 amino acids. Germline CDR1 reads KGHSH; CDR2 reads LQKENI. CDR3 nucleotides: TGTGCCAGCTCGTCCCGTTCCTCCTACAATGAGCAGTACTTC. It encodes CASSSRSSYNEQYF.

This clonotype has just a few counts. The CDR3 protein is CASSQGAGDGNEQFF. The CDR3 bases are TGCGCCAGCAGCCAAGGAGCGGGAGACGGGAATGAGCAGTTCTTC. The chain couples TRBV4-1 to TRBJ2-1; 8 bases are a match to TRBD2. Germline trimming cut 1 base from V and 7 bases from J; bases unmatched to any gene: 6. Germline V gives CDR1 MGHRA, CDR2 YSYEKL. The CDR3 sequence is 15 residues long.

The chain's CDR3 is CASSFGFAGTSGKTYNEQFF. The CDR3 coding sequence is TGCGCCAGCAGCTTCGGGTTTGCCGGGACTAGCGGGAAAACCTACAATGAGCAGTTCTTC. The chain carries TRBV5-1 and TRBJ2-1; 13 bases line up with TRBD2. V lost 2 bases to trimming and J lost 2 bases; unmatched junction nucleotides: 13. There are 20 residues in the CDR3. Germline values: CDR1 SGHRS, CDR2 YFSETQ.

CDR3 sequence (DNA): TGTGCCAGCAAGAAGATCTCCCTTAGCACAGATACGCAGTATTTT. Amino acids: CASKKISLSTDTQYF. The chain couples TRBV2 to TRBJ2-3; D unclear. Trimming took 7 bases from V and 0 from J, leaving 14 bases between them. The CDR3 runs to 15 residues. Germline V lookup: CDR1 SNHLY, CDR2 FYNNEI.

This clonotype has more than one count but fewer than ten. The rearrangement links TRBV3-1 to TRBJ2-1, with 8 nucleotides matching TRBD1. Germline V CDR1 and CDR2: LGHDT, YNNKEL (reference sequence). V gave up 2 bases and J gave up 8 bases; unmatched junction bases: 8. The CDR3 consists of 15 residues. CDR3: CASSQIGQGADEQFF. CDR3 in DNA: TGTGCCAGCAGCCAAATTGGGCAGGGGGCAGATGAGCAGTTCTTC.

The gene calls are TRBV6-1 and TRBJ1-1; 7 bases match TRBD1. CDR1 is MNHNS and CDR2 is SASEGT in the germline V gene. CDR3 length: 13 residues. V shed 6 bases and J 5 bases; nucleotides not matched to a gene: 6. CDR3 amino acids: CASSQGEGTEAFF. The CDR3 nucleotides are TGTGCCAGCAGCCAGGGGGAAGGTACTGAAGCTTTCTTT.

This clonotype was seen a handful of times. The chain joins TRBV12-3 or TRBV12-4 to TRBJ2-1; a weak D match, TRBD2 (7 bases). The V end lost 4 bases, the J end lost 8 bases, and 21 bases lay between the germline ends. The CDR3 loop spans 16 amino acids. The CDR3 bases are TGTGCCAGCAGTTCCACTAGCGCAACGAGGGGGGATGAGCAGTTCTTC. Protein: CASSSTSATRGDEQFF.

The chain couples TRBV10-3 to TRBJ1-1; D is possibly TRBD1 (5 bases). V lost 0 bases to trimming and J lost 10 bases, with 12 bases between them. The germline gives CDR1 ENHRY, CDR2 SYGVKD. This CDR3 is built from 13 residues. DNA of the CDR3: TGTGCCATCAGTGAGTCGACAGTAGACGGAGCTTTCTTT. It translates to CAISESTVDGAFF.

The J gene is TRBJ1-6, the V gene TRBV4-1; D unclear. This CDR3 is 15 amino acids long. Germline V gene lookup returns CDR1 MGHRA and CDR2 YSYEKL. Trimming removed 0 bases at V and 10 bases at J, with 13 bases between. This CDR3 reads CASSQDLGSESPLHF. CDR3 DNA: TGCGCCAGCAGCCAAGATTTGGGGAGTGAGTCACCCCTCCACTTT.

This clonotype was seen a single time. The V gene is TRBV7-2, the J gene TRBJ1-2, with D possibly being TRBD1 (5 bases). Germline V lookup: CDR1 SGHTA, CDR2 FQGNSA. Trimming pared 5 bases from V and 6 bases from J, leaving 16 bases between. This CDR3 comprises 14 residues. The CDR3 coding sequence is TGTGCCAGCAGCCCTTGGGGCGGGGGGGATGGCTACACCTTC. It codes for CASSPWGGGDGYTF.

The chain uses TRBV10-3 and TRBJ1-2; D is perhaps TRBD1 (5 bases). This CDR3 contains 15 residues. Trimming removed 8 bases at V and 8 bases at J, with 24 bases between. Germline V gives CDR1 ENHRY, CDR2 SYGVKD. Here the CDR3 reads CAIRSVQGPGGGYTF. CDR3 nucleotides: TGTGCCATCCGTTCTGTCCAGGGCCCCGGCGGCGGCTACACCTTC.

The chain carries TRBV20-1 and TRBJ2-7; 10 positions match TRBD2. The CDR3 spans 13 residues. Germline V CDR1 and CDR2: DFQATT, SNEGSKA (reference sequence). Trimming removed 5 bases from V and 6 bases from J; junction bases left unmatched: 7. The CDR3 protein is CSAGRAGGREQYF. Here the CDR3 DNA reads TGCAGTGCTGGAAGAGCGGGAGGGCGCGAGCAGTACTTC.

The genes are TRBV7-2 and TRBJ2-5; TRBD2 agrees at 7 bases. Judging by the DNA end, TRBJ2-4 fits better; the J call may be wrong. Germline assignment: CDR1 SGHTA and CDR2 FQGNSA. CDR3 length equals 15 residues. The DNA for the CDR3 is TGTGCCAGCAGCTTGGGGCGGGGGTTGTCGGACATTCAGTACTTC. It translates to CASSLGRGLSDIQYF.

This clonotype has a handful of counts. The rearrangement uses TRBV12-3 or TRBV12-4 and TRBJ2-3; tentatively, D is TRBD1 or TRBD2 (5 bases each). The CDR3 is 14 amino acids. Deletions cut 6 bases from V and 8 bases from J, with 18 bases between. Here the CDR3 reads CASRPGTEQTTQYF. The CDR3 DNA sequence: TGTGCCAGCAGACCTGGGACGGAACAGACTACGCAGTATTTT.

This chain links TRBV6-1 with TRBJ1-1; a possible D gene is TRBD1 (6 bases). Germline V gene data show CDR1 as MNHNS and CDR2 as SASEGT. V dropped 8 bases and J dropped 1 base, with 17 bases sitting between them. The CDR3 length is 15 residues. The CDR3 loop reads CASFWGAGQNTEAFF. CDR3 nucleotides: TGTGCCAGCTTTTGGGGGGCAGGGCAGAACACTGAAGCTTTCTTT.

This clonotype was found a few times. The rearrangement joins TRBV20-1 to TRBJ2-7; 8 bases are a match to TRBD2. This CDR3 contains 13 residues. Germline V lookup: CDR1 DFQATT, CDR2 SNEGSKA (reference sequence). The junction had 7 bases not matched to a gene; V was cut back by 4 bases and J by 5 bases. The chain's CDR3 is CSAMGLGGHEQYF. The CDR3 DNA sequence: TGCAGTGCTATGGGACTAGGAGGCCACGAGCAGTACTTC.

In this sample, this clonotype turned up many times. A read error may account for a junction end that differs from germline. V usage is TRBV5-1 and J usage is TRBJ2-7; TRBD1 matches 11 bases. Looked up from germline, CDR1 is SGHRS and CDR2 is YFSETQ. This CDR3 is built from 15 residues. The CDR3 region has the DNA TGTGCCAGCAGTTTAGGGACAGGGGGCTCCTACGAGCAGTACTTC. Protein: CASSLGTGGSYEQYF.

This clonotype is a singleton in its sample. The gene calls are TRBV12-3 or TRBV12-4 and TRBJ2-7; D is perhaps TRBD1 (5 bases). V lost 3 bases, J lost 5 bases, and 17 bases lay in between. CDR3 length equals 15 residues. CDR3: CASSFRAGMLNEQYF. CDR3 nucleotides: TGTGCCAGCAGTTTTCGGGCAGGGATGTTGAACGAGCAGTACTTC.